One sample yielded the 2 T cell receptor beta chains listed below, sequenced in a study of human T cells and chemical hapten exposure. RNA extraction used unfractionated whole blood as the source of total RNA. TCRdb reprocessed the 5' RACE reads via MiXCR and lists one record per CDR3 protein. The sample consists of about 140,000 distinct CDR3 sequences, around 4.1% of them appearing once. The receptors were sampled from a female donor in good health.

This clonotype was recorded at least ten times. The chain links TRBV6-2 or TRBV6-3 to TRBJ2-3; either TRBD1 or TRBD2 may supply D (6 bases each). Trimming removed 1 base at V and 1 base at J, with 12 bases between. Germline loops: CDR1 MNHEY, CDR2 SVGEGT. The CDR3 runs to 16 residues. The CDR3 DNA is TGTGCCAGCAGTTACTATATGGGGGGCCGCACAGATACGCAGTATTTT. Amino acid sequence: CASSYYMGGRTDTQYF.

This clonotype was picked up many times. The chain couples TRBV12-3 or TRBV12-4 to TRBJ2-7; D is uncertain. Trimming shortened V by 5 bases and J by 0 bases, and 8 bases separated the two germline ends. The CDR3 consists of 13 residues. The CDR3 is CASSTQHSYEQYF. For the CDR3, the DNA is TGTGCCAGCAGTACACAGCACTCCTACGAGCAGTACTTC.